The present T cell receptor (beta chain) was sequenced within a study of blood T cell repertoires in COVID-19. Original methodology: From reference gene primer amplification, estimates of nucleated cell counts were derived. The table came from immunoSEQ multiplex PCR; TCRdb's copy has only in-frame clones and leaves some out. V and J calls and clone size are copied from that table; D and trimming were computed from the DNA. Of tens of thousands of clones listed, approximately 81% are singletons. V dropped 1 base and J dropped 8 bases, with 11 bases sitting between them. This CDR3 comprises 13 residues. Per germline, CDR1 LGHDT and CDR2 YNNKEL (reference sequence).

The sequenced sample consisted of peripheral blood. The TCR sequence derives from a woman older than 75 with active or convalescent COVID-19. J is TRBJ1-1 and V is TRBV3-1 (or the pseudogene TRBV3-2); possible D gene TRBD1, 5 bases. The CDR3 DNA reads TGTGCCAGCAGCCAAGTAGTTGCAGGGGAAGCTTTCTTT. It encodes CASSQVVAGEAFF.